This T cell receptor beta chain was captured by sequencing in a study of T cell changes during pregnancy in multiple sclerosis (dated 2019 in TCRdb). Study-level background: Changes in the T cell repertoire over the course of pregnancy were examined in this study in women with multiple sclerosis.

Receptor amplification or capture employed the immunoSEQ multiplex PCR assay. TCRdb obtained this table from immuneACCESS and retained in-frame rearrangements with V and J assigned. These tables miss some clones; where compared with another copy, unresolved V genes account for less than half of the shortfall, and the remainder is unexplained. This sample is represented by approximately 100,000 clones; almost 95% of them were singletons. Jointly, the top ten make up about 0.9% of the sample. Of note for this clone: Its antigen is still unknown. Base-call qualities are not available, and no considerably larger clone is one nucleotide away.

The CDR3 has 11 amino acids, counting the end cysteine and phenylalanine. CDR3 DNA only is kept here, 33 bases in frame from base 1. CDR1 and CDR2, per the germline V gene, are SNHLY and FYNNEI. V drops 8 bases and J drops 3 bases, leaving 8 bases in between. The rearranged chain carries TRBV2 and TRBJ2-7; the D gene remains uncertain. This material consisted of peripheral blood, taken before pregnancy. The source is a female donor with multiple sclerosis, enrolled in a pregnancy study. The DNA sequence is given as TGTGCCAGCTACGGAGACTACGAGCAGTACTTC. This encodes CASYGDYEQYF.